The sequence of this T cell receptor beta chain was determined in a study of early T cells in non-severe SARS-CoV-2 infection. From the 5' RACE reads, TCRdb called clonotypes with MiXCR, one entry per CDR3 protein. The top ten clones hold roughly 3% of a sample with approximately 81,000 distinct CDR3 sequences, roughly an eighth of them seen once. The CDR3 length is 15 residues. In its sample, this clonotype was seen a few times. Sequencing was performed on whole blood. The rearrangement links TRBV3-2 to TRBJ2-1; the table's D call, TRBD1, has no DNA check behind it. TRBV3-2 is tagged as a pseudogene. The receptor's source is an adult who was a healthcare worker with PCR-confirmed SARS-CoV-2 infection or an uninfected control (not recorded which). The CDR3 bases are TGTGCCAGCAGCCAAGGACAGGGGGTATACAATGAGCAGTTCTTC. Encoded protein: CASSQGQGVYNEQFF.